Listed below are T cell receptor beta chains from one sample, sequenced in a study of human T cells and chemical hapten exposure. TCRdb analysed the RACE reads with MiXCR anew, one entry per CDR3 protein. The sample gives fewer than 150,000 distinct CDR3 sequences, over 9.5% of which show up once; 1.3% to 1.5% is in the top ten. The source material was whole blood, sampled in connection with sensitization to the hapten diphenylcyclopropenone (DPC). The receptor set was obtained from a woman between 50 and 59 years old with alopecia areata. Some clones in this sample may be carry-over from other donors' samples. Both conserved end residues are trimmed from each CDR3. The size field is filled for only some rows; it gives once, few, many or a size class.

clone_size,j_call,v_call,cdr3_aa
many,TRBJ2-7,TRBV21-1,ATHLTSGSYEQY
.,TRBJ2-3,TRBV4-3,ASSPALAGGPGTQY
many,TRBJ2-6,TRBV6-5,ASSPRASPSGANVLT
.,TRBJ2-5,TRBV23-1,ASSQTLFKGGRCKETQY
.,TRBJ1-6,TRBV11-1,ASSSRQGHSPLH
few,TRBJ2-1,TRBV6-1,ASTGTGGGNEQF
.,TRBJ2-2,TRBV4-3,ASSQESQRDWGGELF
few,TRBJ2-3,TRBV7-3,ASSAYTTDTQY
.,TRBJ2-7,TRBV4-2,ASSQDGRDSYEQY
few,TRBJ2-3,TRBV20-1,SAVLAGGSRNTQY
.,TRBJ2-3,TRBV7-2,ASSSTSSPRY
.,TRBJ2-5,TRBV6-6,ASRRTGEETQY
few,TRBJ2-1,TRBV6-5,ASSYSRGVAGSNEQF
few,TRBJ2-7,TRBV10-3,AIRASGLTYEQY
many,TRBJ2-7,TRBV12-5,ASARTSDHEQY
many,TRBJ1-6,TRBV7-9,ASSLARDSPLH
many,TRBJ1-1,TRBV7-3,ASSFYEGTEAF
few,TRBJ1-3,TRBV6-5,ASSEWRGGNTIY
.,TRBJ2-1,TRBV7-2,TSSASLARSYNEQF
many,TRBJ1-5,TRBV28,ASSFMSGYSNQPQH
few,TRBJ2-1,TRBV11-2,ASSQGLAGNEQF
many,TRBJ1-4,TRBV7-3,ASSLRAGEKLF
.,TRBJ2-2,TRBV29-1,SVEDLETGELF
many,TRBJ2-1,TRBV6-4,ASSPSPEYFEQF
.,TRBJ2-3,TRBV20-1,SARDFSNTDTQY
few,TRBJ2-3,TRBV10-2,ASAKAGVSTDTQY
.,TRBJ2-3,TRBV2,ASTTGAGNFRDTQY
.,TRBJ2-4,TRBV7-9,ASSPQGVGNIQY
.,TRBJ1-1,TRBV5-1,ASSPRQGTEAF
few,TRBJ2-2,TRBV12-3/TRBV12-4,ASSPRAGELF
few,TRBJ1-6,TRBV28,ASSLGGTDRSPLH
few,TRBJ2-1,TRBV24-1,ATSVAGTSNNEQF
.,TRBJ2-1,TRBV20-1,SAEASSYNEQF
.,TRBJ2-7,TRBV19,ASSIRRDTSYEQY
few,TRBJ2-1,TRBV19,AIRGYNEQF
many,TRBJ1-6,TRBV15,ATSRAPGDRSPLH
few,TRBJ1-6,TRBV7-9,ASSRGGGIPPKVSPLH
.,TRBJ2-1,TRBV9,ASSVALAGGSYNEQF
many,TRBJ2-7,TRBV20-1,SGLISYEQY
few,TRBJ1-2,TRBV5-1,ASSLDDRTGFFT
once,TRBJ1-6,TRBV12-3/TRBV12-4,ASSPYMGDNSPLH
few,TRBJ2-3,TRBV19,ASTRDNYGTDTQY